The present T cell receptor beta chain was sequenced within a study of shared clonotypes between healthy human individuals. As defined, naive CD8 cells were CD45RO-negative and positively selected for CCR7, with terminally differentiated effector memory CD45RA+ cells excluded. With regard to this clone: Its matching antigen is unknown.

Study-level results: It was anticipated that sequencing depth would influence how many clonotypes donors shared.

Measured with immunoSEQ multiplex PCR; TCRdb has only the in-frame clones, and not every one. The sample consists of hundreds of thousands of clones, around 96% of them appearing once. V was pared by 4 bases and J by 2 bases, with 12 bases of the junction left unmatched. The CDR3 length is 19 residues. Germline loops: CDR1 SGHVS, CDR2 FQNEAQ. The chain links TRBV7-8 to TRBJ2-3; 13 positions match TRBD2. The sample consisted of naive CD8+ T cells sorted from blood. This TCR was recovered from a woman aged 25 to 39 in good health. The DNA of the CDR3 is TGTGCCAGCAGCTCGGGACTAGCGGGATCCCTACCCTACACAGATACGCAGTATTTT. This encodes CASSSGLAGSLPYTDTQYF. Using reference TRBV7-8 and TRBJ2-3 for the parts outside the CDR3, the full variable domain is GAGVSQSPRYKVAKRGQDVALRCDPISGHVSLFWYQQALGQGPEFLTYFQNEAQLDKSGLPSDRFFAERPEGSVSTLKIQRTQQEDSAVYLCASSSGLAGSLPYTDTQYFGPGTRLTVL.